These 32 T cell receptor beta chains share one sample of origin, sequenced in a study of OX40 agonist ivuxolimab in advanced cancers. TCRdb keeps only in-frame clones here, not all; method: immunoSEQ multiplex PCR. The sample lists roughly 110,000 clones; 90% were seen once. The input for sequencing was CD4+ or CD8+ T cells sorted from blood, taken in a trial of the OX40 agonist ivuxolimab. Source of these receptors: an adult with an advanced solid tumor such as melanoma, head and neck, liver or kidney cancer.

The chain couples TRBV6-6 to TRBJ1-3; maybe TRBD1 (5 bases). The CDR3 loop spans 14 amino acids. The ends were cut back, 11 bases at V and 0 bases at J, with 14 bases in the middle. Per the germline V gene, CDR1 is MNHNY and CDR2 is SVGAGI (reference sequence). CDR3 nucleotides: TGTGCCGTCAGCCGGGGCCTCTCTGGAAACACCATATATTTT. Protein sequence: CAVSRGLSGNTIYF.

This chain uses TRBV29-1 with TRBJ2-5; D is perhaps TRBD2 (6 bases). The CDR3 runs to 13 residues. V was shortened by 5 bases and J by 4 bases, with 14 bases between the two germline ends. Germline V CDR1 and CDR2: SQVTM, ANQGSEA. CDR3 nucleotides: TGCAGCGTTCGGGACTCACCTTCAGAGACCCAGTACTTC. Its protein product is CSVRDSPSETQYF.

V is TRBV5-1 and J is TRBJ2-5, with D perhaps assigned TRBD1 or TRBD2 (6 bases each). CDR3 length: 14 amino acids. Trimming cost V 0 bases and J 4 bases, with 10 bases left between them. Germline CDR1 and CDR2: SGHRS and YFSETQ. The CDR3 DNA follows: TGCGCCAGCAGCTTGGCCGGGGGCAGAGAGACCCAGTACTTC. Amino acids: CASSLAGGRETQYF.

The CDR3 loop is CASSLTASSTDTQYF. DNA for the CDR3: TGTGCCAGCAGTCTCACCGCCTCTAGCACAGATACGCAGTATTTT. This rearrangement joins TRBV7-6 to TRBJ2-3; D is ambiguous. The germline V gene has CDR1 SGHVS and CDR2 FNYEAQ. Trimming pared 6 bases from V and 0 bases from J, leaving 13 bases between. This CDR3 has 15 amino acids.

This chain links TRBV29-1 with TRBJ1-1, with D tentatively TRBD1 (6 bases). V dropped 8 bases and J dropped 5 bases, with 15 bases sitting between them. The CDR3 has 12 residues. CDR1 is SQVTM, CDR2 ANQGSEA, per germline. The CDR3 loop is CSPRGGRTEAFF. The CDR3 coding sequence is TGCAGCCCCCGGGGGGGCCGGACTGAAGCTTTCTTT.

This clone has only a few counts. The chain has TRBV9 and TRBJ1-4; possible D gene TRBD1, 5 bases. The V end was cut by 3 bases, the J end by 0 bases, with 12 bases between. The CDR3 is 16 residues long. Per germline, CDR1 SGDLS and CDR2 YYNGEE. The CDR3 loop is CASSGRDPATNEKLFF. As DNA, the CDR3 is TGTGCCAGCAGCGGGCGGGACCCTGCAACTAATGAAAAACTGTTTTTT.

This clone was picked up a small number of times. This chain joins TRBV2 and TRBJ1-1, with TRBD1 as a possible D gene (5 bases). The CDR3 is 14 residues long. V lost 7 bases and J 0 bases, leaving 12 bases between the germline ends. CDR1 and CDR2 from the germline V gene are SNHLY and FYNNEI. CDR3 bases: TGTGCCAGCAAGAAGGGACTCCTGAACACTGAAGCTTTCTTT. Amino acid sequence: CASKKGLLNTEAFF.

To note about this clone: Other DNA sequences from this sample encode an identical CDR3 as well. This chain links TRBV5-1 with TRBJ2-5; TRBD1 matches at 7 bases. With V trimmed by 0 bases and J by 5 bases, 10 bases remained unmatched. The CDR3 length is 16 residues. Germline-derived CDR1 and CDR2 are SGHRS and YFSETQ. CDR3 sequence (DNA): TGCGCCAGCAGCTTGGGCCTAGAGGGGGCATCGGAGACCCAGTACTTC. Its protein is CASSLGLEGASETQYF.

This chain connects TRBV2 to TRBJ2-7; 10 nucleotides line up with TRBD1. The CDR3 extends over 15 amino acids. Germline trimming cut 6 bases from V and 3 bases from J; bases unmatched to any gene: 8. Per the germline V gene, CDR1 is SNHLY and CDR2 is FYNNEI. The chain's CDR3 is CASSVLRTGGYEQYF. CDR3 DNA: TGTGCCAGCAGCGTCCTCCGGACAGGGGGCTACGAGCAGTACTTC.

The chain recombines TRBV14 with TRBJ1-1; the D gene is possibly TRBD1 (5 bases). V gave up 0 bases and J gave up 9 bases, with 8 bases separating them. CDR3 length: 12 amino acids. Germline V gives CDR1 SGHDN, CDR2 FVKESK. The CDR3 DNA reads TGTGCCAGCAGCCAAGACAGGGTTAAAGCTTTCTTT. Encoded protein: CASSQDRVKAFF.

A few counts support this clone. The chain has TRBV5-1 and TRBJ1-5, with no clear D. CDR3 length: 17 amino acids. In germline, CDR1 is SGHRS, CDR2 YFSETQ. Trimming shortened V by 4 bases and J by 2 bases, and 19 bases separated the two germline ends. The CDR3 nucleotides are TGCGCCAGCAGCCCAAGTCATCTGGTCTGGGGCAATCAGCCCCAGCATTTT. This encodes CASSPSHLVWGNQPQHF.

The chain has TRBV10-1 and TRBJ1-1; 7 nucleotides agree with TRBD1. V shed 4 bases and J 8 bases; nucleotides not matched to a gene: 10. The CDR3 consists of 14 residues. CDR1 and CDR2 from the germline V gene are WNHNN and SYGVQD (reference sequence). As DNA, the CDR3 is TGCGCCAGCAGTGGATTTTCAGGAGGGGGCGAAGCTTTCTTT. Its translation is CASSGFSGGGEAFF.

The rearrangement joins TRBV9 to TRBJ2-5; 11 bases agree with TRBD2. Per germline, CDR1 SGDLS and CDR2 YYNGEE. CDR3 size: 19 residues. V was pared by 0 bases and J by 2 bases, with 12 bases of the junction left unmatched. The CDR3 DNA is TGTGCCAGCAGCGTAGCCTCCGGGACACTAGCGGGGGAACAAGAGACCCAGTACTTC. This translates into CASSVASGTLAGEQETQYF.

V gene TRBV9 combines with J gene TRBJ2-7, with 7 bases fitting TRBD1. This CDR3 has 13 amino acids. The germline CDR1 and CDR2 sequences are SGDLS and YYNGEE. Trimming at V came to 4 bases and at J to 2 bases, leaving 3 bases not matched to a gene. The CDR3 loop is CASSSGTAYEQYF. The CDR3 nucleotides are TGTGCCAGCAGCTCCGGGACAGCCTACGAGCAGTACTTC.

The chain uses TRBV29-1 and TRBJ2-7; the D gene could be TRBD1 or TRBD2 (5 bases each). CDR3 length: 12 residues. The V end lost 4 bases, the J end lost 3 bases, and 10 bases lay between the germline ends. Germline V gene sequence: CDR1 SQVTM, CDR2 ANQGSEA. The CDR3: CSVGEQGYEQYF. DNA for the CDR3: TGCAGCGTTGGGGAGCAGGGCTACGAGCAGTACTTC.

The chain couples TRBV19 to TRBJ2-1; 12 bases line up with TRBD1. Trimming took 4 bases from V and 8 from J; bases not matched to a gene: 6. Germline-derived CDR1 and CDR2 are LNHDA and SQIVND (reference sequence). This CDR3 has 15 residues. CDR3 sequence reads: CASSTGQGALDEQFF. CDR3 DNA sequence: TGTGCCAGTAGTACGGGACAGGGGGCTCTGGATGAGCAGTTCTTC.

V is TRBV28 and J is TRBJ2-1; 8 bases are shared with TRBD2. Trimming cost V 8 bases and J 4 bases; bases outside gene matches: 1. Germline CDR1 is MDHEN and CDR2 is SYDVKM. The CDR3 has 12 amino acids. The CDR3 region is CASGTSYNEQFF. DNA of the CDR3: TGTGCCAGCGGGACTAGTTACAATGAGCAGTTCTTC. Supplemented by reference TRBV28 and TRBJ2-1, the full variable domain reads DVKVTQSSRYLVKRTGEKVFLECVQDMDHENMFWYRQDPGLGLRLIYFSYDVKMKEKGDIPEGYSVSREKKERFSLILESASTNQTSMYLCASGTSYNEQFFGPGTRLTVL.

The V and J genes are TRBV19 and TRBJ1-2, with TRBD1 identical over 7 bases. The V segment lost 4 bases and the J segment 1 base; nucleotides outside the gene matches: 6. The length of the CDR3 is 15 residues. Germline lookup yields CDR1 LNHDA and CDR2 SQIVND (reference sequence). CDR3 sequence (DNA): TGTGCCAGTAGTACCGGGACAGCAGTTAACTATGGCTACACCTTC. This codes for CASSTGTAVNYGYTF.

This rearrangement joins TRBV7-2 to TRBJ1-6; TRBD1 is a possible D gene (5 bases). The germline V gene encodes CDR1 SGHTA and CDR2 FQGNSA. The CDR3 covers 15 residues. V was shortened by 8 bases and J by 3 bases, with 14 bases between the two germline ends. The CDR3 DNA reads TGTGCCAGCTCCGGGACCCTGTTCTATAATTCACCCCTCCACTTT. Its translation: CASSGTLFYNSPLHF. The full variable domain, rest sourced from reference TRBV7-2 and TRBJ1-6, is GAGVSQSPSNKVTEKGKDVELRCDPISGHTALYWYRQSLGQGLEFLIYFQGNSAPDKSGLPSDRFSAERTGGSVSTLTIQRTQQEDSAVYLCASSGTLFYNSPLHFGNGTRLTVT.

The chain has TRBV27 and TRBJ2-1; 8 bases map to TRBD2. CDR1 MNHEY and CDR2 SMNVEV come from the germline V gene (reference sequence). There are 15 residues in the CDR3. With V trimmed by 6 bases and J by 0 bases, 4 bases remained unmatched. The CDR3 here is CASSRSGGSYNEQFF. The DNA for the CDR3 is TGTGCCAGCAGCCGGAGCGGGGGCTCCTACAATGAGCAGTTCTTC.

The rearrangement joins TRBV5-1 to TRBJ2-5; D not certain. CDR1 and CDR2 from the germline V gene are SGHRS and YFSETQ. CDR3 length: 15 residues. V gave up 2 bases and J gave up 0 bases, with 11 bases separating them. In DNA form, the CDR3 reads TGCGCCAGCAGCTTAAGTACTCAGTACCAAGAGACCCAGTACTTC. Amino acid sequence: CASSLSTQYQETQYF. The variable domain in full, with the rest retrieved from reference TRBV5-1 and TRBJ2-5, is KAGVTQTPRYLIKTRGQQVTLSCSPISGHRSVSWYQQTPGQGLQFLFEYFSETQRNKGNFPGRFSGRQFSNSRSEMNVSTLELGDSALYLCASSLSTQYQETQYFGPGTRLLVL.

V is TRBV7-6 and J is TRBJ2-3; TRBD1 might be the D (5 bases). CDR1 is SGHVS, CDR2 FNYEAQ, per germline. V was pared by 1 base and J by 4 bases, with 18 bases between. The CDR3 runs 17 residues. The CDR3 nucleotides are TGTGCCAGCAGCTTAGTTATTCCGGCTATCAGGGCAGATACGCAGTATTTT. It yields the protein CASSLVIPAIRADTQYF.

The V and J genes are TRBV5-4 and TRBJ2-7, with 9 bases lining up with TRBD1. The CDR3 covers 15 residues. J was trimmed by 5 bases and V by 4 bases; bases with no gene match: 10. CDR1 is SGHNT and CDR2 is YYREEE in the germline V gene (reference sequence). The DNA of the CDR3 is TGTGCCAGCAGCCGGACCGGGACAGGGCGCGACGAGCAGTACTTC. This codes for CASSRTGTGRDEQYF.

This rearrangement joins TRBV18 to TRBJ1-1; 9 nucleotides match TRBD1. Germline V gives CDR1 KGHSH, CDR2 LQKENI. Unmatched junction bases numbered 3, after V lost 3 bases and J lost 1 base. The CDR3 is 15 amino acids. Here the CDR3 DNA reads TGTGCCAGCTCACCCATGGGACAGGGGAACACTGAAGCTTTCTTT. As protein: CASSPMGQGNTEAFF.

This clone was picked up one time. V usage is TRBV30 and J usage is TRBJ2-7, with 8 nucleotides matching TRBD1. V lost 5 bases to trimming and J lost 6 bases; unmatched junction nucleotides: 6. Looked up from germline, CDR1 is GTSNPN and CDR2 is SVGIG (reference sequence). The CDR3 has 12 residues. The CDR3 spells CAWSGGFGEQYF. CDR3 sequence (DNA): TGTGCCTGGTCAGGGGGCTTTGGCGAGCAGTACTTC.

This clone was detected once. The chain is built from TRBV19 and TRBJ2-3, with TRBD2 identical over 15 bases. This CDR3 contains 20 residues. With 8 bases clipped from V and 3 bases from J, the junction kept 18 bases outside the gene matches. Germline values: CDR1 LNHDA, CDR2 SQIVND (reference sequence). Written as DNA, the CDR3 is TGTGCCAGTCTCCCAGGCGGGCTCGGGACTAGCGGGGGGAAGACAGATACGCAGTATTTT. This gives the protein CASLPGGLGTSGGKTDTQYF.

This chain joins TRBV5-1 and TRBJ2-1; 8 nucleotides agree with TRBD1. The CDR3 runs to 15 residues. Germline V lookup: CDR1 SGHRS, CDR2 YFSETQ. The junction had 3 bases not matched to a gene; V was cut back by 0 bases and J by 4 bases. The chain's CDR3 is CASSLEGQEYNEQFF. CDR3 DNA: TGCGCCAGCAGCTTGGAGGGACAGGAGTACAATGAGCAGTTCTTC.

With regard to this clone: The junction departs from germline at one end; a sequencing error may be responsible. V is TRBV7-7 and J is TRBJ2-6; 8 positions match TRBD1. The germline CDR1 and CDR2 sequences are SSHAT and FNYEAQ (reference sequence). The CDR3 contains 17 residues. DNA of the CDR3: TGTGCTAGCAGCCCCGACAGGGGCACCTCTGGGGCCAACGTCCTGACTTTC. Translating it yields CASSPDRGTSGANVLTF. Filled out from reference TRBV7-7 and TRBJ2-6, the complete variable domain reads GAGVSQSPRYKVTKRGQDVTLRCDPISSHATLYWYQQALGQGPEFLTYFNYEAQPDKSGLPSDRFSAERPEGSISTLTIQRTEQRDSAMYRCASSPDRGTSGANVLTFGAGSRLTVL.

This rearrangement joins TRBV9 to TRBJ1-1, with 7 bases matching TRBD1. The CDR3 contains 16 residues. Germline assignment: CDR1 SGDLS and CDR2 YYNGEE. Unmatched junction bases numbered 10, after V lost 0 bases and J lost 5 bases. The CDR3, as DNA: TGTGCCAGCAGCGTAGGTCCAGGGGGGCTCTGGACTGAAGCTTTCTTT. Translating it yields CASSVGPGGLWTEAFF. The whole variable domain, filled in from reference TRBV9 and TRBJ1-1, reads DSGVTQTPKHLITATGQRVTLRCSPRSGDLSVYWYQQSLDQGLQFLIQYYNGEERAKGNILERFSAQQFPDLHSELNLSSLELGDSALYFCASSVGPGGLWTEAFFGQGTRLTVV.

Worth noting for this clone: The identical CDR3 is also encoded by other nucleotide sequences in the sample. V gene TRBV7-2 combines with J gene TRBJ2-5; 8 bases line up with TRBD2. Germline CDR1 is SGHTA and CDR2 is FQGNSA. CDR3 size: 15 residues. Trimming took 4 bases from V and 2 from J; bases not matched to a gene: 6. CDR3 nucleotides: TGTGCCAGCAGCTCTTTAGCGGGGAGGCAAGAGACCCAGTACTTC. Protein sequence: CASSSLAGRQETQYF.

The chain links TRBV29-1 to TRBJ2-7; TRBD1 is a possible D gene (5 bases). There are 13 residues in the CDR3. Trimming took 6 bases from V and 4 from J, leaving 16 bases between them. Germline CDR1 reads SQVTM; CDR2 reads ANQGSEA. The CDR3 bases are TGCAGCGTATTAGGGGCGCTGGGATACGAGCAGTACTTC. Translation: CSVLGALGYEQYF.

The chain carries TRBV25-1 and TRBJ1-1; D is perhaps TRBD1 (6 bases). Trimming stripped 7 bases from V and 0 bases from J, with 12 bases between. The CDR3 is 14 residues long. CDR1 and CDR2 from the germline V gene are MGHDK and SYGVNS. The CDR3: CASMDSLMNTEAFF. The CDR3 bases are TGTGCCAGCATGGACAGTCTAATGAACACTGAAGCTTTCTTT.